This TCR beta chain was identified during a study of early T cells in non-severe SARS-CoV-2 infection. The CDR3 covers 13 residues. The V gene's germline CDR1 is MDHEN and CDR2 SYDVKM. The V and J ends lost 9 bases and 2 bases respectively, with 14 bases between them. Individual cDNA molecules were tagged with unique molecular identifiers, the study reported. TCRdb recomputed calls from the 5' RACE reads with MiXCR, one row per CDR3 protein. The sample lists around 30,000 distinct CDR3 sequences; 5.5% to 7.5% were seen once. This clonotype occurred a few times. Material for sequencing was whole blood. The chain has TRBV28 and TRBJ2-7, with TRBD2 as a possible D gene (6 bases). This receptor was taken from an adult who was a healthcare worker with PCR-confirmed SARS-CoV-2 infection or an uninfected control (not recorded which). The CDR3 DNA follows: TGTGCCAGTGGGACTCGACCCACCTACGAGCAGTACTTC. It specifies CASGTRPTYEQYF.